This TCR beta chain is from a study of OX40 agonist ivuxolimab in advanced cancers. Overall study: The dose-escalation cohort had hepatocellular carcinoma, melanoma, renal cell or head and neck cancer. Three partial responders included one hepatocellular carcinoma patient and two cutaneous melanoma patients. Study-level results: Still undetermined is the antigen specificity of the expanded peripheral T cells.

There are 15 residues in the CDR3. Germline-derived CDR1 and CDR2 are LNHNV and YYDKDF (reference sequence). V was pared by 2 bases and J by 1 base, with 11 bases between. Note on this clone: As yet, its antigen is unknown.

Profiled with immunoSEQ multiplex PCR; TCRdb holds only in-frame clones, not every one. The repertoire consists of tens of thousands of clones, with less than 85% occurring once and the leading ten covering approximately 3.1%. People who had autoimmune disease history or systemic immunosuppression were excluded. The sequence was collected from an adult with an advanced solid tumor such as melanoma, head and neck, liver or kidney cancer. This chain connects TRBV15 to TRBJ1-1; no clear D. The sequenced sample was CD4+ or CD8+ T cells sorted from blood, obtained in a trial of the OX40 agonist ivuxolimab. CDR3 DNA sequence: TGTGCCACCAGCAGACTGGGCAGTGGGAACACTGAAGCTTTCTTT. Protein: CATSRLGSGNTEAFF.